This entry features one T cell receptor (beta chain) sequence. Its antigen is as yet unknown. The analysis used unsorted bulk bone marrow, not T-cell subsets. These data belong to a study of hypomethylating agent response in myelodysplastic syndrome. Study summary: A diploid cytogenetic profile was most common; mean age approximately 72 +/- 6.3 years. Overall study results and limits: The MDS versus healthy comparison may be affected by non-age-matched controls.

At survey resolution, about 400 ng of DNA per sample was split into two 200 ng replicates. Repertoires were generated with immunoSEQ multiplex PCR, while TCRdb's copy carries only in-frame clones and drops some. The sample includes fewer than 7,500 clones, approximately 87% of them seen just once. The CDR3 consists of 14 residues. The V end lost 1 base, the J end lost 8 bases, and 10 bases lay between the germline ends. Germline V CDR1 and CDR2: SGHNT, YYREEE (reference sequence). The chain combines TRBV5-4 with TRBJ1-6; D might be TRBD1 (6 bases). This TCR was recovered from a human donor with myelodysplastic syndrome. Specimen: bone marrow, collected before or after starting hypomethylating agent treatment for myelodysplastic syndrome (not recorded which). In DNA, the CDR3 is TGTGCCAGCAGCTTGACAGGGTTGGATTCACCCCTCCACTTT. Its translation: CASSLTGLDSPLHF.